This T cell receptor (beta chain) was profiled in a study of T cells after yellow fever vaccination. The V end was cut by 5 bases, the J end by 0 bases, with 6 bases between. The CDR3 covers 12 residues. Germline CDR1 reads DFQATT; CDR2 reads SNEGSKA (reference sequence). One entry per CDR3 protein results from TCRdb running MiXCR on the 5' RACE reads. The data show some 390,000 distinct CDR3 sequences, roughly a sixth seen once. This receptor was identified in a man aged 18 to 29 who received the YFV17D yellow fever vaccine. This material consisted of PBMCs, taken before the yellow fever booster vaccination. V gene TRBV20-1 combines with J gene TRBJ2-3; D remains unclear. CDR3 bases: TGCAGTGCTCCTTCTAGCACAGATACGCAGTATTTT. This gives the protein CSAPSSTDTQYF.